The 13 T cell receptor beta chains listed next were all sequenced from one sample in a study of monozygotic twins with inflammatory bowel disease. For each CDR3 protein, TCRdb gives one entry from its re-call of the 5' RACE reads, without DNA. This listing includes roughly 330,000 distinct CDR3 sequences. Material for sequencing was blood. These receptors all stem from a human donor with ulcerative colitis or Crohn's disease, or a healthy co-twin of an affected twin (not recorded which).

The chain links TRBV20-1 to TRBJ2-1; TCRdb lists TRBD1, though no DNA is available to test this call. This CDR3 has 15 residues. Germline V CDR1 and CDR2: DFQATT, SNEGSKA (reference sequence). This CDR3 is CSAQNPGDAYNEQFF.

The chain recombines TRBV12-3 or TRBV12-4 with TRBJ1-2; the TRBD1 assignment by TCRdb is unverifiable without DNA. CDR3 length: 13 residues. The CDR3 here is CASSRWTGDGYTF.

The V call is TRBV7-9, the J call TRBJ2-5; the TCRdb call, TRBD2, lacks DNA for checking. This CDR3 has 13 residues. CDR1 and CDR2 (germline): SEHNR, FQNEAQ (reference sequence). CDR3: CASGGLGEETQYF. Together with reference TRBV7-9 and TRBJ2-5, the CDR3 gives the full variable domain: DTGVSQNPRHKITKRGQNVTFRCDPISEHNRLYWYRQTLGQGPEFLTYFQNEAQLEKSRLLSDRFSAERPKGSFSTLEIQRTEQGDSAMYLCASGGLGEETQYFGPGTRLLVL.

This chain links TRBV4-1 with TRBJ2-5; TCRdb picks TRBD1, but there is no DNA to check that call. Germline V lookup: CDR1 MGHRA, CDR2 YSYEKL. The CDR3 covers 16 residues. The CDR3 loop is CASSPRPGQGTGTQYF.

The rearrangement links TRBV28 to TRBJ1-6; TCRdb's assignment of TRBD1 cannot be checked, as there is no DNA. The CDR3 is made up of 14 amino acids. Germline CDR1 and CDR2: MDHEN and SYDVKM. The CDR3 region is CASSLWTGGAPLHF.

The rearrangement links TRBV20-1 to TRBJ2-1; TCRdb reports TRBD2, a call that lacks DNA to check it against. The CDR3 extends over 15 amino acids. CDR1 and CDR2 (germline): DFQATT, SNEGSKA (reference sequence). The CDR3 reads CSARVAGGLYNEQFF.

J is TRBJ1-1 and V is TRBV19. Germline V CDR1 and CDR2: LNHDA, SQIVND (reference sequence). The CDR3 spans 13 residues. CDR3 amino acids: CASTGWSWTEAFF.

This CDR3 reads CSLTSGGPPETQYF. V and J are TRBV29-1 and TRBJ2-5; as DNA is missing, the TRBD2 call by TCRdb cannot be tested. The CDR3 runs 14 residues. CDR1 is SQVTM and CDR2 is ANQGSEA in the germline V gene.

CDR3 sequence: CASSSVTATEAFF. This chain joins TRBV7-6 and TRBJ1-1; TCRdb's D call, TRBD1, is unchecked because there is no DNA. The germline CDR1 and CDR2 sequences are SGHVS and FNYEAQ. CDR3 length: 13 amino acids.

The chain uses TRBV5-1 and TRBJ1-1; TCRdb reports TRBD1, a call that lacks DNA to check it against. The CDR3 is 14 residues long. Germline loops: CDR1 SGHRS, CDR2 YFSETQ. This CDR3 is CASSLRQGMSSAFF.

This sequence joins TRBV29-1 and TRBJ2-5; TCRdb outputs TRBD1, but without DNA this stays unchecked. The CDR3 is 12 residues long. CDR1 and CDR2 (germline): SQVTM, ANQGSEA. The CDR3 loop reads CSVQGWWETQYF.

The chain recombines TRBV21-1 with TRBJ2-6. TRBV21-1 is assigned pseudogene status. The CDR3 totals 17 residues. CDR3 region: CASSRQDYISGANVLTF.

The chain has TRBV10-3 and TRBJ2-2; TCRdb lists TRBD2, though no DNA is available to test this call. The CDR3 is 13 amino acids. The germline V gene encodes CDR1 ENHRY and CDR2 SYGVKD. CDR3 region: CAISELPTGELFF.